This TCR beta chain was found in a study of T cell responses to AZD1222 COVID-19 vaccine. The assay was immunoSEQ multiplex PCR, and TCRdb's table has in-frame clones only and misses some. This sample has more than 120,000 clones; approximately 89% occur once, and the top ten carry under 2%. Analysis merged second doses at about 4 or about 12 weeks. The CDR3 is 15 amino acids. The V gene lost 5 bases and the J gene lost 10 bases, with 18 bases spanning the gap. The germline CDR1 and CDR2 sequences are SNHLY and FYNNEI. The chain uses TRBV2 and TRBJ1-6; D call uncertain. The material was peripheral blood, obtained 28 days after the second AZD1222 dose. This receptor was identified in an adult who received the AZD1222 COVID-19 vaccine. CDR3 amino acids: CASSTTTLHGSPLHF. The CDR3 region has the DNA TGTGCCAGCAGTACTACAACCCTTCATGGGTCACCCCTCCACTTT.